This is a list of T cell receptor beta chains from one sample in a study of cytomegalovirus exposure and HLA in healthy donors. Data came from immunoSEQ multiplex PCR; TCRdb stores just in-frame clones and leaves some out. The sample lists about 85,000 clones, approximately 80% occurring once. Input material: PBMCs. The receptors derive from a woman aged 45-60 years in good health and CMV-seropositive. Both conserved end residues are part of each CDR3. The order of the fields is clone size, V gene, J gene, D gene, CDR3 protein, CDR3 DNA. The D gene is left open where the match is weak. A row's size may be missing; if present it is once, few, many or a size class.

>NA|TRBV4-1|TRBJ1-6|TRBD1
CASSQPDRSYNSPLHF
TGCGCCAGCAGCCAACCGGACAGGAGTTATAATTCACCCCTCCACTTT
>NA|TRBV7-9|TRBJ2-2|TRBD2
CASSLGGTSGITGELFF
TGTGCCAGCAGCTTAGGGGGTACTAGCGGGATCACCGGGGAGCTGTTTTTT
>NA|TRBV7-8|TRBJ1-2|NA
CASSGRVVILNGYTF
TGTGCCAGCAGCGGCAGGGTTGTTATTCTTAATGGCTACACCTTC
>once|TRBV18|TRBJ2-1|TRBD2
CASSPGTSDSNEQFF
TGTGCCAGCTCACCCGGGACTAGTGATTCCAATGAGCAGTTCTTC
>few|TRBV2|TRBJ1-5|NA
CASSLGGVYQPQHF
TGTGCCAGCAGCCTGGGGGGAGTTTATCAGCCCCAGCATTTT
>NA|TRBV11-2|TRBJ2-5|TRBD2
CASSSLAGSAETQYF
TGTGCCAGCAGCTCTCTAGCGGGAAGTGCAGAGACCCAGTACTTC
>NA|TRBV14|TRBJ1-1|TRBD1
CASSLMTGGNTEAFF
TGTGCCAGCAGCCTCATGACAGGGGGGAACACTGAAGCTTTCTTT
>NA|TRBV29-1|TRBJ2-5|TRBD1
CSVEGTGEETQYF
TGCAGCGTTGAAGGGACAGGGGAGGAGACCCAGTACTTC
>NA|TRBV29-1|TRBJ2-2|TRBD2
CSAGGTGELFF
TGCAGCGCCGGGGGGACCGGGGAGCTGTTTTTT
>few|TRBV12-5|TRBJ2-1|NA
CASGLVGGGRVPEQFF
TGTGCTAGTGGTTTGGTTGGAGGGGGCCGGGTACCTGAGCAGTTCTTC
>NA|TRBV18|TRBJ2-3|TRBD2
CASSPPGLAGSTDTQYF
TGTGCCAGCTCACCACCGGGACTAGCGGGAAGCACAGATACGCAGTATTTT
>NA|TRBV7-7|TRBJ2-2|NA
CASTPQAGAIGELFF
TGTGCTAGCACCCCCCAGGCAGGGGCGATCGGGGAGCTGTTTTTT
>NA|TRBV6-6|TRBJ2-5|NA
CASSYPVQGQETQYF
TGTGCCAGCAGTTACCCTGTCCAGGGGCAAGAGACCCAGTACTTC
>NA|TRBV27|TRBJ1-2|TRBD1
CASRKIQGAYYGYTF
TGTGCCAGCAGAAAAATACAGGGGGCGTACTATGGCTACACCTTC
>NA|TRBV27|TRBJ2-2|TRBD2
CASSLSLPGLAGGMRNAGELFF
TGTGCCAGCAGTTTATCATTACCGGGACTAGCGGGAGGGATGAGGAACGCCGGGGAGCTGTTTTTT
>NA|TRBV5-1|TRBJ1-2|NA
CASSSLDYYGYTF
TGCGCCAGCAGCTCCTTGGACTACTATGGCTACACCTTC
>NA|TRBV4-1|TRBJ1-1|TRBD1
CASSRWTGSPNTEAFF
TGCGCCAGCAGCCGATGGACAGGGAGCCCGAACACTGAAGCTTTCTTT
>NA|TRBV5-1|TRBJ1-4|NA
CASKTDEKLFF
TGCGCCAGTAAGACTGATGAAAAACTGTTTTTT
>few|TRBV11-2|TRBJ1-6|NA
CASSLEGRVSSPLHF
TGTGCCAGCAGCTTAGAGGGGAGAGTGAGTTCACCCCTCCACTTT
>NA|TRBV30|TRBJ1-3|NA
CAWRLGQGNTIYF
TGTGCCTGGCGCCTGGGACAAGGAAACACCATATATTTT